This TCR beta chain is from a study of post-analysis software for immune sequencing data. Study-wide findings and caveats: By F measure, samples from a shared preparation batch strongly co-clustered. There were roughly 5 TRBV segments more frequent in patients than controls, and TRBV5-6, TRBV5-1 and TRBV20-1 were among them. Versus controls, multiple sclerosis patients showed significantly lower diversity (normalized Chao1).

This clonotype was recorded a few times. What it recognizes is unknown. The authors incorporated unique molecular identifiers into the TCR beta cDNA libraries. MiXCR, applied by TCRdb to the PCR reads, yields one record per CDR3 protein. The repertoire holds hundreds of thousands of distinct CDR3 sequences, with approximately 50% as singletons. Germline V lookup: CDR1 SQVTM, CDR2 ANQGSEA. This CDR3 is 15 amino acids long. Trimming took 3 bases from V and 3 from J, leaving 17 bases between them. The specimen sequenced was blood. This receptor was obtained from a girl aged 10 to 17 with multiple sclerosis. The gene calls are TRBV29-1 and TRBJ1-2; D is uncertain. CDR3 loop: CSVDLFSATYYGYTF. Written as DNA, the CDR3 is TGCAGCGTTGATCTCTTTTCGGCGACATACTATGGCTACACCTTC.